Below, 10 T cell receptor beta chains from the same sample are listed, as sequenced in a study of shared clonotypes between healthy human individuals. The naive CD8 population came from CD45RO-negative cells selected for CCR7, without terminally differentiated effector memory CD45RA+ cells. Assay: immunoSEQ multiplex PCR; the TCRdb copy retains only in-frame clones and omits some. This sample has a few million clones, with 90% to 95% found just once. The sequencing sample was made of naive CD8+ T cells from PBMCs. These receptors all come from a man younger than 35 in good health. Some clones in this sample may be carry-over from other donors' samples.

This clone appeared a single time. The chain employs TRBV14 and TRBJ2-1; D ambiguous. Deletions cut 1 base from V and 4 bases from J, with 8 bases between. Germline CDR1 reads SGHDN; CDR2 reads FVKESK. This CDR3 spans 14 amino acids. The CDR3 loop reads CASSQARAYNEQFF. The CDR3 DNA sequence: TGTGCCAGCAGCCAAGCACGAGCTTACAATGAGCAGTTCTTC.

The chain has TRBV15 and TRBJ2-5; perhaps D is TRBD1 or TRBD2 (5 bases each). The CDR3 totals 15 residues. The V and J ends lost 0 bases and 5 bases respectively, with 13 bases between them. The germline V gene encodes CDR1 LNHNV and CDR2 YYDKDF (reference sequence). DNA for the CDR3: TGTGCCACCAGCAGAGATGAGGGGTCCTGGGAGACCCAGTACTTC. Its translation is CATSRDEGSWETQYF. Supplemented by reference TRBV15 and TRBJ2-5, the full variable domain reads DAMVIQNPRYQVTQFGKPVTLSCSQTLNHNVMYWYQQKSSQAPKLLFHYYDKDFNNEADTPDNFQSRRPNTSFCFLDIRSPGLGDTAMYLCATSRDEGSWETQYFGPGTRLLVL.

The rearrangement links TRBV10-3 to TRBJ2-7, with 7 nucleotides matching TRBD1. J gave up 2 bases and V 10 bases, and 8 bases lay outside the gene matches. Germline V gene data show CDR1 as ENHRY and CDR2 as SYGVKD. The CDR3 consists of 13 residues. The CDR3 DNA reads TGTGCCACCGAGGGGACAGTAACCTACGAGCAGTACTTC. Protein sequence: CATEGTVTYEQYF.

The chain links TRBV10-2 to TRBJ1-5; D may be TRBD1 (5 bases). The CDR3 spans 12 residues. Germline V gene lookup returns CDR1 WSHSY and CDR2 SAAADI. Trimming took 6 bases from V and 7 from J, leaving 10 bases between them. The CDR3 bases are TGCGCCAGCAGCAGGGAGGTGCAGCCCCAGCATTTT. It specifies CASSREVQPQHF.

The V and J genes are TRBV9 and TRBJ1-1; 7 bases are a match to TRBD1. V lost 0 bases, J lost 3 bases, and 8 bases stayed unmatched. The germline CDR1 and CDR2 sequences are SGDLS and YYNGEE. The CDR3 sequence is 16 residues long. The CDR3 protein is CASSVARDRDDTEAFF. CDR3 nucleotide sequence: TGTGCCAGCAGCGTAGCTCGTGACAGGGATGACACTGAAGCTTTCTTT.

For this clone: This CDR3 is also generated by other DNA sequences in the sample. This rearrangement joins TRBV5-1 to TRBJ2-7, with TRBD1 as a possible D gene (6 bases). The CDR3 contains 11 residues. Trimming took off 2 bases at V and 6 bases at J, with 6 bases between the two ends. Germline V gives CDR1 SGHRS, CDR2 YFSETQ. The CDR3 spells CASSLGGEQYF. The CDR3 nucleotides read TGCGCCAGCAGCTTAGGGGGCGAGCAGTACTTC.

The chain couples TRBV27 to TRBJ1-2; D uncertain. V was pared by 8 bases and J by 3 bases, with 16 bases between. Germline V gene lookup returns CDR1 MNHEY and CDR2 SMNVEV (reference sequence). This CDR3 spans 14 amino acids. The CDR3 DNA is TGTGCCAGCGGATTCCCGGGAGTCCACTATGGCTACACCTTC. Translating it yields CASGFPGVHYGYTF.

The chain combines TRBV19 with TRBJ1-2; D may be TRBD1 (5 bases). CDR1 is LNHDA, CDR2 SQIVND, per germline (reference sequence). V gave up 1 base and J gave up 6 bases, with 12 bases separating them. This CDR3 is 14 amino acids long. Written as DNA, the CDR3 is TGTGCCAGTAGTATAGCTGGAGGGACCCATGGCTACACCTTC. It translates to CASSIAGGTHGYTF.

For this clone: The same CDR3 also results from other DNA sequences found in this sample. The CDR3 region has the DNA TGTGCCAGCAGTTTCGGCCGCAATGAGCAGTTCTTC. It translates to CASSFGRNEQFF. The chain uses TRBV27 and TRBJ2-1; no clear D. V dropped 3 bases and J dropped 6 bases, with 6 bases sitting between them. There are 12 residues in the CDR3. Germline loops: CDR1 MNHEY, CDR2 SMNVEV (reference sequence).

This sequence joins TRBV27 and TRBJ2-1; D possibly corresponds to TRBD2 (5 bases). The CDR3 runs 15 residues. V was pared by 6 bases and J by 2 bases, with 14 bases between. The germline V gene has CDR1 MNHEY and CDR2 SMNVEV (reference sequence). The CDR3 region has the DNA TGTGCCAGCAGGACGGACGCGGGCACCTACAATGAGCAGTTCTTC. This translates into CASRTDAGTYNEQFF.